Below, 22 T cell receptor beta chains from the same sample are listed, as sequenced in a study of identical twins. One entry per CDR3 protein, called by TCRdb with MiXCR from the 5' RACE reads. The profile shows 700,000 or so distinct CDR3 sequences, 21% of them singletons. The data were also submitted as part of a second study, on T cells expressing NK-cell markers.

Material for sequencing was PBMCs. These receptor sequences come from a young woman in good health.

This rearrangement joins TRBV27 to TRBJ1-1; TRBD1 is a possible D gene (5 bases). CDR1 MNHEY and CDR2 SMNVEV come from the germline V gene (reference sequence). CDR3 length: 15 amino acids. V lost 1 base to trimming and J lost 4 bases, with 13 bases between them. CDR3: CASSLFKGYGTEAFF. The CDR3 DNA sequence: TGTGCCAGCAGTTTATTTAAGGGGTACGGCACTGAAGCTTTCTTT.

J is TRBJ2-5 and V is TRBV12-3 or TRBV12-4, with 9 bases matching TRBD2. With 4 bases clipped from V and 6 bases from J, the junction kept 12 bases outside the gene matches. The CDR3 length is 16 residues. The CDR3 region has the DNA TGTGCCAGCAGTTCCGTCTTAGCGGGAGATCCAAAGACCCAGTACTTC. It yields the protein CASSSVLAGDPKTQYF.

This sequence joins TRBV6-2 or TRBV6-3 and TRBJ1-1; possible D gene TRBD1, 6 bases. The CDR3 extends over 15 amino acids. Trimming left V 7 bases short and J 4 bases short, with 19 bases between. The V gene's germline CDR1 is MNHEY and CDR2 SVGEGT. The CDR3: CASILRGALVTEAFF. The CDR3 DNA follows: TGTGCCAGCATTCTTCGGGGGGCCCTAGTCACTGAAGCTTTCTTT.

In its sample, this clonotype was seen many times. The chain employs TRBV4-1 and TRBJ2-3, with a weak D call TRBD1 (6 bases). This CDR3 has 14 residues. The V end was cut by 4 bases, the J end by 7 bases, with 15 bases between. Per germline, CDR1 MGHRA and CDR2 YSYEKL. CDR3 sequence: CASSPGLDRNTQYF. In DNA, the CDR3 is TGCGCCAGCAGCCCAGGCCTGGACAGAAATACGCAGTATTTT.

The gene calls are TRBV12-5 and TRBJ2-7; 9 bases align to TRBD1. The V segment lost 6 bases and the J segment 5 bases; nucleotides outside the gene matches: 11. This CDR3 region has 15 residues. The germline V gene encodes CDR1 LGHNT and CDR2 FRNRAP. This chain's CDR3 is CASGPDPDRGNEQYF. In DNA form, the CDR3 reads TGTGCTAGTGGACCTGACCCGGACAGGGGCAACGAGCAGTACTTC.

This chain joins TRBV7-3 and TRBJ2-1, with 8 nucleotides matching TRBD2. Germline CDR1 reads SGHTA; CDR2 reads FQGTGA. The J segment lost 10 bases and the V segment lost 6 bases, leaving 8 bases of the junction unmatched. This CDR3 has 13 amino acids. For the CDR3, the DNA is TGTGCCAGCAGTCTAGCGGGTGGGTGGGAGCAGTTCTTC. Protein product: CASSLAGGWEQFF.

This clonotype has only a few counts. The CDR3 here is CASSSNSGGSGTEAFF. In DNA, the CDR3 is TGCGCCAGCAGCTCGAACTCAGGGGGCTCGGGCACTGAAGCTTTCTTT. V gene TRBV5-1 combines with J gene TRBJ1-1; 8 nucleotides line up with TRBD1. V trimming: 3 bases; J trimming: 4 bases; junction bases outside the gene matches: 11. The germline CDR1 and CDR2 sequences are SGHRS and YFSETQ. The CDR3 consists of 16 residues.

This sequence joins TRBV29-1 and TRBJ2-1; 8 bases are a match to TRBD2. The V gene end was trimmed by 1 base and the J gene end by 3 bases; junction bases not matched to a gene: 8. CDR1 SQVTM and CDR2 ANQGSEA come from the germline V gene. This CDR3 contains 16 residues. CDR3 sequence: CSVEGVGGGNYNEQFF. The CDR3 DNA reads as TGCAGCGTTGAAGGGGTCGGCGGGGGGAACTACAATGAGCAGTTCTTC.

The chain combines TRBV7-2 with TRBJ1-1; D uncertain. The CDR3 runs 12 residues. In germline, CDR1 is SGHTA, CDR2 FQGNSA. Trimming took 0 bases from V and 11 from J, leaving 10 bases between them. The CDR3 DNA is TGTGCCAGCAGCTTAGCTGGACCCAAGGCTTTCTTT. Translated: CASSLAGPKAFF.

This CDR3 reads CSARDAGTPSSYNEQFF. In DNA form, the CDR3 reads TGCAGTGCTAGAGATGCAGGGACTCCTAGCTCCTACAATGAGCAGTTCTTC. The chain uses TRBV20-1 and TRBJ2-1; D might be TRBD2 (6 bases). This CDR3 region has 17 residues. CDR1 and CDR2 from the germline V gene are DFQATT and SNEGSKA (reference sequence). Trimming took off 0 bases at V and 0 bases at J, with 15 bases between the two ends.

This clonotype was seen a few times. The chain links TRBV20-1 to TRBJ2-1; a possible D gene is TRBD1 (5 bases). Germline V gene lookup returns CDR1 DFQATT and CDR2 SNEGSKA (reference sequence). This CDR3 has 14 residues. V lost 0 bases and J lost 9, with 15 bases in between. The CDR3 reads CSARDDILQGEQFF. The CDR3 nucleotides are TGCAGTGCTAGAGACGATATCCTCCAGGGTGAGCAGTTCTTC.

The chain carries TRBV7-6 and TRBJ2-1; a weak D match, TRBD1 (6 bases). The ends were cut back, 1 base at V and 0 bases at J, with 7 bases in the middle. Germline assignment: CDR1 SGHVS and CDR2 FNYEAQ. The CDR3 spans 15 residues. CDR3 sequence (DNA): TGTGCCAGCAGCTTAGTGGACAGCTCCTACAATGAGCAGTTCTTC. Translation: CASSLVDSSYNEQFF. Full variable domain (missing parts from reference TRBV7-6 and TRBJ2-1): GAGVSQSPRYKVTKRGQDVALRCDPISGHVSLYWYRQALGQGPEFLTYFNYEAQQDKSGLPNDRFSAERPEGSISTLTIQRTEQRDSAMYRCASSLVDSSYNEQFFGPGTRLTVL.

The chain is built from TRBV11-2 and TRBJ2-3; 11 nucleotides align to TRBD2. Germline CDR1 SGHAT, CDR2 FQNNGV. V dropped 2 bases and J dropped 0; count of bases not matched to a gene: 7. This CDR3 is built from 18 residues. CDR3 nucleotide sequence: TGTGCCAGCAGCTTAAGGCCAGGGACTAGCGGTAGCACAGATACGCAGTATTTT. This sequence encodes CASSLRPGTSGSTDTQYF.

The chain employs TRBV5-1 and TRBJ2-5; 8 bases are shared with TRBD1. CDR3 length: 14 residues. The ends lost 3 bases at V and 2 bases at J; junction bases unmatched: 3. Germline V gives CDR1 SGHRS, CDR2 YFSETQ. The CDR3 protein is CASSWGQEQETQYF. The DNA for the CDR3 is TGCGCCAGCAGCTGGGGACAGGAACAAGAGACCCAGTACTTC.

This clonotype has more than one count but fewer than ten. In DNA, the CDR3 is TGTGCCAGCAGCCCCCGGGGGGGCTACAGGGAGACCCAGTACTTC. Protein sequence: CASSPRGGYRETQYF. V usage is TRBV7-3 and J usage is TRBJ2-5, with 8 bases matching TRBD2. Germline V gene sequence: CDR1 SGHTA, CDR2 FQGTGA. The CDR3 sequence is 15 residues long. V shed 5 bases and J 5 bases; nucleotides not matched to a gene: 10.

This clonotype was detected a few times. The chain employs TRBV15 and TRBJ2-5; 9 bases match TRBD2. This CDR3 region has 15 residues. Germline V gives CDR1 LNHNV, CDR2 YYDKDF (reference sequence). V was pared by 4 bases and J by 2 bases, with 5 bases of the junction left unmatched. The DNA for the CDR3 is TGTGCCACCAGCAAGGGAACTAGCGGGCAAGAGACCCAGTACTTC. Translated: CATSKGTSGQETQYF.

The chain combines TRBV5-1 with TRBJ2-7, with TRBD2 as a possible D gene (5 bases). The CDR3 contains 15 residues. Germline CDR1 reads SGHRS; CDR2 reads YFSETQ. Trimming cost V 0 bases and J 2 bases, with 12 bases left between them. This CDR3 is CASSLAPEVPYEQYF. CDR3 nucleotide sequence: TGCGCCAGCAGCTTGGCCCCGGAGGTGCCCTACGAGCAGTACTTC.

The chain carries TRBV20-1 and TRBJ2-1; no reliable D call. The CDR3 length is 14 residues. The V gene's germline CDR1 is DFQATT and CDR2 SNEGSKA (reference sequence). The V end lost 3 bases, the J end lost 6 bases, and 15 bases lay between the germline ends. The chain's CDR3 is CSASPTLAPNEQFF. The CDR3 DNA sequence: TGCAGTGCTAGTCCTACGTTAGCTCCCAATGAGCAGTTCTTC.

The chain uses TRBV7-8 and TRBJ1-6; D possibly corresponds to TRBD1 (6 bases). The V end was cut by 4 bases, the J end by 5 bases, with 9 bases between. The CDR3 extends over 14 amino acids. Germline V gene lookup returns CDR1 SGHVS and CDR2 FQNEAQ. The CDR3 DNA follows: TGTGCCAGCAGCTCCAGGGGTCATAATTCACCCCTCCACTTT. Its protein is CASSSRGHNSPLHF.

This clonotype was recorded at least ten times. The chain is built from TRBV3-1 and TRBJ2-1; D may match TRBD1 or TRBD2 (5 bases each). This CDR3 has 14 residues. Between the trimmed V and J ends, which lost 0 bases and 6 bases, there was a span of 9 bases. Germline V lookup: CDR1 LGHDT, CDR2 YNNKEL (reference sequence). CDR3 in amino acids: CASSQDLGGNEQFF. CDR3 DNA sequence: TGTGCCAGCAGCCAAGATCTTGGGGGCAATGAGCAGTTCTTC.

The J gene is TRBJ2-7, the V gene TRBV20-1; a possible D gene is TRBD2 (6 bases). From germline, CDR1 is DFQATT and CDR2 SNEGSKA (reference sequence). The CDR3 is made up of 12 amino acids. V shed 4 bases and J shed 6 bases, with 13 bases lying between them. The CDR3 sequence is CSATGVEFEQYF. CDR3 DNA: TGCAGTGCTACGGGGGTAGAATTCGAGCAGTACTTC.

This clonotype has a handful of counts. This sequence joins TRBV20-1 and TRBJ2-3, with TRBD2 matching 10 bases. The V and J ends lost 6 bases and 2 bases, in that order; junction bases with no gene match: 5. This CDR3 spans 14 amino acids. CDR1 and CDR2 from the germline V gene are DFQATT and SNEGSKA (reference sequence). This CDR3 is CSARSGGVTDTQYF. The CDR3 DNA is TGCAGTGCGAGAAGCGGGGGGGTCACAGATACGCAGTATTTT.